The text below deals with one TCR beta chain. Its antigen is still unknown. The entry originates in a study of T-cell reconstitution after alpha-beta-depleted transplantation in children. Library preparation (for TCRbeta) was performed with unique molecular identifiers. TCRdb itself ran the PCR reads through MiXCR, one entry per CDR3 protein. The table lists some 150,000 distinct CDR3 sequences, around 8.8% of them singletons. Findings and limits, study-wide: In some patients, recipient T cells and intrathymic progenitors surviving conditioning explained high day-60 diversity. T-cell counts and diversity were attributed mostly to newly produced T cells one year after transplant. Several hundred expanded graft clones reportedly supplied alpha-beta T cells about two months after transplant.

From germline, CDR1 is SGHTA and CDR2 FQGNSA. The CDR3 sequence is 17 residues long. The V and J ends lost 3 bases and 1 base respectively, with 13 bases between them. This chain connects TRBV7-2 to TRBJ2-6; D remains unclear. Sequenced material: PBMCs, mostly from graft donor cells, taken 180 days after TCRalphabeta/CD19-depleted stem cell transplant. This sequence was found in a female patient between 2 and 15 years old who had a stem cell transplant for congenital amegakaryocytic thrombocytopenia, so the T cells may come from the graft donor. The CDR3 DNA reads as TGTGCCAGCAGCTTGGGAACAGCGCCATCTGGGGCCAACGTCCTGACTTTC. Translating it yields CASSLGTAPSGANVLTF.